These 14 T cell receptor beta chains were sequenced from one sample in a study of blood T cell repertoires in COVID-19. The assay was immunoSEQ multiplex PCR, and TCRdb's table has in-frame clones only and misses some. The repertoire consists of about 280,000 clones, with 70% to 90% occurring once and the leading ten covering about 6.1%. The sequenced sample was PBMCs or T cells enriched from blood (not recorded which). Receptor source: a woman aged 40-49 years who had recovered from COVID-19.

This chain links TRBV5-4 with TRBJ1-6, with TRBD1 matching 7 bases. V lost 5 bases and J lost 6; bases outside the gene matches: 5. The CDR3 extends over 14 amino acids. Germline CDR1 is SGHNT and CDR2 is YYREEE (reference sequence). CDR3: CASRKDRVNSPLHF. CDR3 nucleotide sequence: TGTGCCAGCAGAAAAGACAGGGTTAATTCACCCCTCCACTTT.

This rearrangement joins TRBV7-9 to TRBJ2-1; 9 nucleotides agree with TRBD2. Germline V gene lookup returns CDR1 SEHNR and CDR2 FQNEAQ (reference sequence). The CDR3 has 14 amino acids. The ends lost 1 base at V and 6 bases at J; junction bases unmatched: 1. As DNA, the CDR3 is TGTGCCAGCAGCTTAGGACTAGCGGCCAATGAGCAGTTCTTC. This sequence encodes CASSLGLAANEQFF.

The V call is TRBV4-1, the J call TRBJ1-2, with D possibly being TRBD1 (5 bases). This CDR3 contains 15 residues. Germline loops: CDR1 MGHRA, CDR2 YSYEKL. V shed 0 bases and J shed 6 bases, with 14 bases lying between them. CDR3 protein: CASSQDGGVKDGYTF. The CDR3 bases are TGCGCCAGCAGCCAAGATGGGGGGGTCAAAGATGGCTACACCTTC.

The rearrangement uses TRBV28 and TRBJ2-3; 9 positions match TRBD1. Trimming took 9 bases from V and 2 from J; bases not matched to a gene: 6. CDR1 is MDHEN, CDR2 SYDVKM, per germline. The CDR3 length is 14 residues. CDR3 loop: CASWGQGNTDTQYF. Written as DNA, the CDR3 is TGTGCCAGTTGGGGACAGGGCAACACAGATACGCAGTATTTT.

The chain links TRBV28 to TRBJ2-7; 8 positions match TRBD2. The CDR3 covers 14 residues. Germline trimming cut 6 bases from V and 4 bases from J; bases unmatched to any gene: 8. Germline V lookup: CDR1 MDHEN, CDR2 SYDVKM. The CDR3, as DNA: TGTGCCAGCAGCAGCGGGGGCCTAGGGTACGAGCAGTACTTC. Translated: CASSSGGLGYEQYF.

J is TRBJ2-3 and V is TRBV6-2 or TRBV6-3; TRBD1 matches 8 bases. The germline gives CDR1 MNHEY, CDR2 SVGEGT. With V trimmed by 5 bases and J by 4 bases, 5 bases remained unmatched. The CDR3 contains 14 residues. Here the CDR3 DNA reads TGTGCCAGCAGTAGGACAGGGAGATCAGATACGCAGTATTTT. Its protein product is CASSRTGRSDTQYF.

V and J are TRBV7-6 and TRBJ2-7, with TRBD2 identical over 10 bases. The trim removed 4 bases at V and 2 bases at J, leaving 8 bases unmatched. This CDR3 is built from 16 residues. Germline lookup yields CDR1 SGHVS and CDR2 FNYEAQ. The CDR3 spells CASSSGTSVETYEQYF. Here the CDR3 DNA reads TGTGCCAGCAGCTCAGGGACTAGCGTGGAAACCTACGAGCAGTACTTC.

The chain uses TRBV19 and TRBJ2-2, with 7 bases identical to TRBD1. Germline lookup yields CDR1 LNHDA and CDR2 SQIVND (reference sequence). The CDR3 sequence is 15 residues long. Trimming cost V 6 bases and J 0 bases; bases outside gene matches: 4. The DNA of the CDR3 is TGTGCCAGTAGATTAACAGGGGCGAACACCGGGGAGCTGTTTTTT. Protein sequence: CASRLTGANTGELFF.

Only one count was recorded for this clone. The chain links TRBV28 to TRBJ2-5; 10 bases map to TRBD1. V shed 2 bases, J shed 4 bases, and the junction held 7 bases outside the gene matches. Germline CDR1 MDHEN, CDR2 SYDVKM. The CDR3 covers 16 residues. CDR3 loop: CASSLPGQGVIETQYF. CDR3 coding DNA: TGTGCCAGCAGTTTACCCGGACAGGGGGTTATAGAGACCCAGTACTTC.

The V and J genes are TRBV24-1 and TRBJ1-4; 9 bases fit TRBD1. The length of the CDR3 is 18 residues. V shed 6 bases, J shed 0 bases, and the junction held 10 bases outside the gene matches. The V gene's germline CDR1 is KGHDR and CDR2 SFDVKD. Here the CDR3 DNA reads TGTGCCACCAGTACACCCGGGACAGGGAGGGCAACTAATGAAAAACTGTTTTTT. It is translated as CATSTPGTGRATNEKLFF.

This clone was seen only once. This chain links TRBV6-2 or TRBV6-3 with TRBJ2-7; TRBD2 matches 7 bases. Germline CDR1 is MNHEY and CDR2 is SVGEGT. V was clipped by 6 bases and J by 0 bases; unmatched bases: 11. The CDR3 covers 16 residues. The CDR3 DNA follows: TGTGCCAGCAGCCTCCGGGCGGGAGTTTTCTCCTACGAGCAGTACTTC. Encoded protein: CASSLRAGVFSYEQYF.

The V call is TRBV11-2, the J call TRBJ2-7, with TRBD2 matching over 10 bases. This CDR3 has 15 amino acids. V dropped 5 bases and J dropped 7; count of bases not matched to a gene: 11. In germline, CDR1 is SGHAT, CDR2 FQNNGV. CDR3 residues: CASSHGGLALYEQYF. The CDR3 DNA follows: TGTGCCAGCAGCCACGGGGGACTAGCGCTTTATGAGCAGTACTTC.

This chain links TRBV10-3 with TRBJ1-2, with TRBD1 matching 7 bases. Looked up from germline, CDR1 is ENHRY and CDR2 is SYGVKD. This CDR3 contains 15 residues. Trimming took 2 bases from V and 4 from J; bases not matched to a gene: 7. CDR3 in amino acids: CAISERPGQPYGYTF. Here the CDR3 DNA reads TGTGCCATCAGTGAGCGACCGGGACAGCCCTATGGCTACACCTTC.

The CDR3 bases are TGTGCCAGCAGCTTCGCCGGGACAGGGGGTTACGAGCAGTACTTC. It encodes CASSFAGTGGYEQYF. The gene calls are TRBV5-6 and TRBJ2-7, with TRBD1 matching over 11 bases. The germline gives CDR1 SGHDT, CDR2 YYEEEE. The trim removed 2 bases at V and 4 bases at J, leaving 5 bases unmatched. CDR3 length: 15 residues.